This T cell receptor beta chain was documented in a study of blood T cell repertoires in COVID-19. Sequencing used immunoSEQ multiplex PCR; TCRdb keeps in-frame clones, though not all of them. The table has approximately 60,000 clones, around 85% seen once. This receptor was identified in a man aged 55-75 years with acute or convalescent COVID-19. The sample taken for sequencing was peripheral blood.

The CDR3, as DNA: TGTGCCACCAGTGATTTGCTACAGGGTTCCTACAATGAGCAGTTCTTC. It codes for CATSDLLQGSYNEQFF. The V and J genes are TRBV24-1 and TRBJ2-1; D might be TRBD1 (6 bases). The CDR3 extends over 16 amino acids. Germline V CDR1 and CDR2: KGHDR, SFDVKD. The germline V and J ends were trimmed by 0 bases and 1 base, with 9 bases remaining between them.